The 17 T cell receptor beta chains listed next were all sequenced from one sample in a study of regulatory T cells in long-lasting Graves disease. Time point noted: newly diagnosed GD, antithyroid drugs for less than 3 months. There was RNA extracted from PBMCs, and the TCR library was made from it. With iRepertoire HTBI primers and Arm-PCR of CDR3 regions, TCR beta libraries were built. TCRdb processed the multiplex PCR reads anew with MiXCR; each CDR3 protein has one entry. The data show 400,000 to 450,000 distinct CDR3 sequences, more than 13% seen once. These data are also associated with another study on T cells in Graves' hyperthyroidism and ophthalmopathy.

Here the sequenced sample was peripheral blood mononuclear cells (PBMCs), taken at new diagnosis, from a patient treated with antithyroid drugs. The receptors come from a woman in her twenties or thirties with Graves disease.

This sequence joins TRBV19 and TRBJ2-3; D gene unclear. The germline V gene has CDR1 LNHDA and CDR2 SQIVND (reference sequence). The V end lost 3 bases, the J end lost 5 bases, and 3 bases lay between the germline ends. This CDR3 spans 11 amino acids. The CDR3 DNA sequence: TGTGCCAGTAGTATCAAAGATACGCAGTATTTT. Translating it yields CASSIKDTQYF. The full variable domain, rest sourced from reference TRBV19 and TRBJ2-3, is DGGITQSPKYLFRKEGQNVTLSCEQNLNHDAMYWYRQDPGQGLRLIYYSQIVNDFQKGDIAEGYSVSREKKESFPLTVTSAQKNPTAFYLCASSIKDTQYFGPGTRLTVL.

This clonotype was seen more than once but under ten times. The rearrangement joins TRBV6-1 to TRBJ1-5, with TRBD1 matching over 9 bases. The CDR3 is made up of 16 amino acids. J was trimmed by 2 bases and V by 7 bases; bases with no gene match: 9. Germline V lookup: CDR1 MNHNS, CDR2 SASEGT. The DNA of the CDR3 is TGTGCCAGCACTGACGGACAGGGGTTAGGCAATCAGCCCCAGCATTTT. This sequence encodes CASTDGQGLGNQPQHF.

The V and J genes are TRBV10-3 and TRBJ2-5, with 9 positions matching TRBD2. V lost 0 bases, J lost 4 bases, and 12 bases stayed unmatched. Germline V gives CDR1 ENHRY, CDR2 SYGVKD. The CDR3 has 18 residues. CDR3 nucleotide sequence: TGTGCCATCAGTGAGTCGAGACAGAGCGGGAGGAGTTTAGAGACCCAGTACTTC. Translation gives CAISESRQSGRSLETQYF.

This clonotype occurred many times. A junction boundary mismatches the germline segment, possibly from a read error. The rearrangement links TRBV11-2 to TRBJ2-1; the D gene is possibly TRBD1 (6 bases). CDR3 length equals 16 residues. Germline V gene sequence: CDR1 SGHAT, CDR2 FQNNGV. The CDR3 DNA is TGTGCCAGCAGCCCTGGGACACTTCGGACCTACAATGAGCAATTCTTC. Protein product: CASSPGTLRTYNEQFF.

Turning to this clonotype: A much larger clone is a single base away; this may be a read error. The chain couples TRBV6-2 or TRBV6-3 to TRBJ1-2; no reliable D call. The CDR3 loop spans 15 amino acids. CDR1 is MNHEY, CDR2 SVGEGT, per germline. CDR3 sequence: CAGSYSTTVYYGYTF. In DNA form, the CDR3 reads TGTGCCGGCAGTTACTCTACCACGGTTTACTATGGCTACACCTTC.

The CDR3 reads CASSERHSGANVLTF. DNA for the CDR3: TGTGCCAGCAGTGAGCGGCACTCTGGGGCCAACGTCCTGACTTTC. This chain uses TRBV6-4 with TRBJ2-6; no definite D call. The germline V and J ends were trimmed by 3 bases and 0 bases, with 6 bases remaining between them. Germline lookup yields CDR1 MRHNA and CDR2 SNTAGT. The CDR3 has 15 residues.

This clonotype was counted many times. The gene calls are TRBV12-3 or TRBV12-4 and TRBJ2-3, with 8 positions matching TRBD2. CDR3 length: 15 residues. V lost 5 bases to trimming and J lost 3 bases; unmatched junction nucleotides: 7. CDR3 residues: CASSPGVAGTDTQYF. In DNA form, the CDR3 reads TGTGCCAGCAGTCCGGGAGTAGCGGGAACAGATACGCAGTATTTT.

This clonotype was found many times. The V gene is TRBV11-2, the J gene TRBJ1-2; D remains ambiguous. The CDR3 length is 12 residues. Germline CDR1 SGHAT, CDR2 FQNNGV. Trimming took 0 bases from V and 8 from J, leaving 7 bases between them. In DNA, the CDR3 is TGTGCCAGCAGCTTAGAGGGTAGAGGCTACACCTTC. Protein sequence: CASSLEGRGYTF. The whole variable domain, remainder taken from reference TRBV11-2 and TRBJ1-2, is EAGVAQSPRYKIIEKRQSVAFWCNPISGHATLYWYQQILGQGPKLLIQFQNNGVVDDSQLPKDRFSAERLKGVDSTLKIQPAKLEDSAVYLCASSLEGRGYTFGSGTRLTVV.

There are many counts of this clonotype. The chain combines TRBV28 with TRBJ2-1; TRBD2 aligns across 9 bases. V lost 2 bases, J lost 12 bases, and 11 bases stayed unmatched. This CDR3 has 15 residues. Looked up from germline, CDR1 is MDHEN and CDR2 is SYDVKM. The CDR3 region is CASSLGGLAGGGQFF. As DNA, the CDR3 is TGTGCCAGCAGTTTAGGGGGACTAGCAGGCGGGGGGCAGTTCTTC.

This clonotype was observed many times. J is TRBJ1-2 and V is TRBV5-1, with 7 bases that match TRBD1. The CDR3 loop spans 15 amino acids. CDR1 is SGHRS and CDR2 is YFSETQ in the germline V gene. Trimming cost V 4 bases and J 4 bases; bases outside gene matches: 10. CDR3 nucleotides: TGCGCCAGCAGCCTTAGGACAGGAGGTCCCTATGGCTACACCTTC. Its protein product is CASSLRTGGPYGYTF.

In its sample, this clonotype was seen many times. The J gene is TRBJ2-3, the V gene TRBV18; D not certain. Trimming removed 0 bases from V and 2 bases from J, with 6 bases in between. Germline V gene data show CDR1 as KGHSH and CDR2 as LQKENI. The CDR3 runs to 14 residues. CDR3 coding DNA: TGTGCCAGCTCACCACCGGGGAACACAGATACGCAGTATTTT. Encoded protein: CASSPPGNTDTQYF.

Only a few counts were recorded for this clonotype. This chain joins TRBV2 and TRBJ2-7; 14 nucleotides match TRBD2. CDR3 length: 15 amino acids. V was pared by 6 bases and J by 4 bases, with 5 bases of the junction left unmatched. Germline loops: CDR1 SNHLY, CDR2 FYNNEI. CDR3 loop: CASRQTSGRAYEQYF. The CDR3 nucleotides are TGTGCCAGCAGGCAGACTAGCGGGAGGGCGTACGAGCAGTACTTC.

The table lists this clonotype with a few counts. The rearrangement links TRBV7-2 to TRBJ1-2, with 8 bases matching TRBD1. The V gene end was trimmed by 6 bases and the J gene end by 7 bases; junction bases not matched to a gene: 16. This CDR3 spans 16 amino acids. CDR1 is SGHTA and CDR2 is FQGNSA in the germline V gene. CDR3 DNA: TGTGCCAGCAGAACGTGGATAGGGGCAGGGGGCACTGGCTACACCTTC. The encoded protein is CASRTWIGAGGTGYTF.

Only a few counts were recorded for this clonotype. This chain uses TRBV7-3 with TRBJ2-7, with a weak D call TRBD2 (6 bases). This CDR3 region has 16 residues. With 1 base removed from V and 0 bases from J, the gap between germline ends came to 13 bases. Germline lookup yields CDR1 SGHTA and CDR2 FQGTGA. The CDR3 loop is CASSLSRGLNSYEQYF. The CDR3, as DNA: TGTGCCAGCAGCTTAAGCCGGGGACTTAACTCCTACGAGCAGTACTTC.

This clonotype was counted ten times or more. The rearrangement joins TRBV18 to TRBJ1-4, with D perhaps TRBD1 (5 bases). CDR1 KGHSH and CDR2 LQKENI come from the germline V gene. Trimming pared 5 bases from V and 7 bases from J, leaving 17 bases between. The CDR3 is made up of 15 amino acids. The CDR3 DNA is TGTGCCAGCTCAGAGGGACGGACCTCCTTTGAAAAACTGTTTTTT. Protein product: CASSEGRTSFEKLFF.

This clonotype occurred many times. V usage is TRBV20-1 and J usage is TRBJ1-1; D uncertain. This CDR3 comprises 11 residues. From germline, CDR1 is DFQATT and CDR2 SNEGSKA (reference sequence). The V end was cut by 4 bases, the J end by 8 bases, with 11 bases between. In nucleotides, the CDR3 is TGCAGTGCTAATCGTCCCACCGAAGCTTTCTTT. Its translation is CSANRPTEAFF.

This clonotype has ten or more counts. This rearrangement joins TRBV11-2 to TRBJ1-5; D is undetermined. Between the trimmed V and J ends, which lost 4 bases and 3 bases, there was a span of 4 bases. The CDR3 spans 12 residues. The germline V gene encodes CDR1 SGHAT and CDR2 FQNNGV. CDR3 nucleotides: TGTGCCAGCAGCTCCCCCAATCAGCCCCAGCATTTT. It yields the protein CASSSPNQPQHF.